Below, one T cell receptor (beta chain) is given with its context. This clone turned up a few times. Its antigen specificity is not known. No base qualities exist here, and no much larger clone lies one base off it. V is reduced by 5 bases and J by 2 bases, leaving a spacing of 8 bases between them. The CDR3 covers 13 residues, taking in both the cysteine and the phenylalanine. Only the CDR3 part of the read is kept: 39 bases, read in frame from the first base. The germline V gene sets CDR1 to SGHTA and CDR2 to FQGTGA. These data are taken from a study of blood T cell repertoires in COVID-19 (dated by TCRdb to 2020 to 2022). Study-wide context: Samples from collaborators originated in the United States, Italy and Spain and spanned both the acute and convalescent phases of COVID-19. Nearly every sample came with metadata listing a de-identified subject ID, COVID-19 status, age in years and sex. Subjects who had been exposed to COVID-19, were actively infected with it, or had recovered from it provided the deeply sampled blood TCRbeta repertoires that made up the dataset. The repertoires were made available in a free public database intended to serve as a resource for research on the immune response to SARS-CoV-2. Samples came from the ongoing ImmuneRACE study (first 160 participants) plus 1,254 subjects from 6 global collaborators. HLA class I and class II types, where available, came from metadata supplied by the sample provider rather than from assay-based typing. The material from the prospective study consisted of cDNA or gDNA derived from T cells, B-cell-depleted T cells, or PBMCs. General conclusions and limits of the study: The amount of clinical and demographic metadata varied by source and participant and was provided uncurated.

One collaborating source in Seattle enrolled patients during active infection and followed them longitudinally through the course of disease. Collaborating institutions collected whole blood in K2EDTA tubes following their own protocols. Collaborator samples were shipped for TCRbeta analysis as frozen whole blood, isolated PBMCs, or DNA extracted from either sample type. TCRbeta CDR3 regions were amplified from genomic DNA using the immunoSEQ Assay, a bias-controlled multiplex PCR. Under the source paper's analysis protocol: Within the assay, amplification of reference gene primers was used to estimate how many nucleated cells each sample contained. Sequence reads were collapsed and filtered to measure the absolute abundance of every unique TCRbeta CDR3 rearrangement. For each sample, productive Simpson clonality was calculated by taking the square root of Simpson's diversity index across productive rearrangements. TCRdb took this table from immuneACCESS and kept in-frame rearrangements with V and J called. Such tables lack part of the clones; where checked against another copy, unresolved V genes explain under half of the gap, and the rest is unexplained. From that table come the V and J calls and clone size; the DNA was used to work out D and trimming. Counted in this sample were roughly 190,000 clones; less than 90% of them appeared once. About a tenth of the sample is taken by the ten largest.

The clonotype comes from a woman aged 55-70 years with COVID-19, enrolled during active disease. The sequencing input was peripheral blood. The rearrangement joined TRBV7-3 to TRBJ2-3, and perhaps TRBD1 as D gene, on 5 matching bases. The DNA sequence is TGTGCCAGCAGCCGACAGACCACAGATACGCAGTATTTT. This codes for CASSRQTTDTQYF.